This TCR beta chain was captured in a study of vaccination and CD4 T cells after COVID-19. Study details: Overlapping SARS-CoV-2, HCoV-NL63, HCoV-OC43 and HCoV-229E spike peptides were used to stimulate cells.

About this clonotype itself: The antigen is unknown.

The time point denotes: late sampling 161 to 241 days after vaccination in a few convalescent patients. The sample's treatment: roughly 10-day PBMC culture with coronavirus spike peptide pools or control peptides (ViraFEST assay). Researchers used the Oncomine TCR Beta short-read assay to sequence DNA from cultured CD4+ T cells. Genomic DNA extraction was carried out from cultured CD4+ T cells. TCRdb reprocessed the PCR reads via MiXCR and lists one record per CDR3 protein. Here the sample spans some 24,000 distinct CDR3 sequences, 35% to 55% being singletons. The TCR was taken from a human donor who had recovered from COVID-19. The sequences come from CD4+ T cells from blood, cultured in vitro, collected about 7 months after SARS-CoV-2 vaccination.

The CDR3 DNA reads TGTGCCAGTAGTATGCCCCCCCCCGGGGAGCTGTTTTTT. It codes for CASSMPPPGELFF. The rearrangement links TRBV19 to TRBJ2-2; D remains unclear. This CDR3 has 13 amino acids. In germline, CDR1 is LNHDA, CDR2 SQIVND (reference sequence). V lost 3 bases and J lost 6, with 8 bases in between.